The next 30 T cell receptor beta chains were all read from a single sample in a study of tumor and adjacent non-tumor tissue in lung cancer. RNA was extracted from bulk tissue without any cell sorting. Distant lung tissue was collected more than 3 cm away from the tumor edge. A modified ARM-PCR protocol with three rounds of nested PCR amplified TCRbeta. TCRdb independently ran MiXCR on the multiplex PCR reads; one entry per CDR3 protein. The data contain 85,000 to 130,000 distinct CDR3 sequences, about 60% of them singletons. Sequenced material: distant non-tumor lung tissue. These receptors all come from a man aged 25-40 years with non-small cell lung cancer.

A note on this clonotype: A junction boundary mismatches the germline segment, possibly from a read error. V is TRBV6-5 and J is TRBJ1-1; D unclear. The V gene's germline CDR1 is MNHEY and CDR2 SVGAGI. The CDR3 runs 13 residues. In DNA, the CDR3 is TGTGCCAGCAGTGTTCTGGAAGTTACTGAAACTTTCTTT. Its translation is CASSVLEVTETFF.

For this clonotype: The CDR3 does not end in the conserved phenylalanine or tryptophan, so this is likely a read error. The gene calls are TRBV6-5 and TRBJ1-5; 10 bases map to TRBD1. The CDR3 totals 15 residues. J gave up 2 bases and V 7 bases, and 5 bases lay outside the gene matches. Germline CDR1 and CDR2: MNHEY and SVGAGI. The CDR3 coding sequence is TGTGCCAGCAATTTCGGGACAGGGGGCAATCAGCCCCAGCATCTT. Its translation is CASNFGTGGNQPQHL.

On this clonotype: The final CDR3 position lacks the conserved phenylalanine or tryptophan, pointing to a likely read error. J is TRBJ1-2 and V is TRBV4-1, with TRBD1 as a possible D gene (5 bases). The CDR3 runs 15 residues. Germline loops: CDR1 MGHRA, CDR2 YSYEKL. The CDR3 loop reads CANSRQRTGPLGYTI. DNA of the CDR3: TGCGCCAACAGCCGACAGAGGACGGGGCCTCTTGGCTACACCATC.

The CDR3 DNA reads as TGCACGAGCAGCCTAACCCTCGATGAGCAGTTCTTC. Translating gives CTSSLTLDEQFF. The chain is built from TRBV4-1 and TRBJ2-1; no definite D call. There are 12 residues in the CDR3. Germline CDR1 MGHRA, CDR2 YSYEKL.

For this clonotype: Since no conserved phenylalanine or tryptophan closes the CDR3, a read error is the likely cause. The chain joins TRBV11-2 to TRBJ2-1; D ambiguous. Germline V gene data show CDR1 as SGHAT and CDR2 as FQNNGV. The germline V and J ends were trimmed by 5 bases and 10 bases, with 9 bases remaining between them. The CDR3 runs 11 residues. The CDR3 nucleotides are TGTGCCAGCAGCCCTTTGGAAGAGCAGTTCTAC. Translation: CASSPLEEQFY.

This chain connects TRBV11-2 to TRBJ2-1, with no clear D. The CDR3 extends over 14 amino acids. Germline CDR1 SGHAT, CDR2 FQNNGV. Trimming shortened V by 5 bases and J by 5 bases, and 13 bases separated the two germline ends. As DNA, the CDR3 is TGTGCCAGCAGCCTAGGATTGTGGCACAATGAGCAGTTCTTC. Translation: CASSLGLWHNEQFF.

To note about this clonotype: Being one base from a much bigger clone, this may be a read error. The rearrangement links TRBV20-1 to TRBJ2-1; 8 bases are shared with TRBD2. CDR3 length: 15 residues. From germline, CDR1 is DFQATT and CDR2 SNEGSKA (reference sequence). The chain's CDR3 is CGAREDGRGYNEQFF. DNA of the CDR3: TGCGGTGCTAGAGAAGACGGGAGGGGTTACAATGAGCAGTTCTTC.

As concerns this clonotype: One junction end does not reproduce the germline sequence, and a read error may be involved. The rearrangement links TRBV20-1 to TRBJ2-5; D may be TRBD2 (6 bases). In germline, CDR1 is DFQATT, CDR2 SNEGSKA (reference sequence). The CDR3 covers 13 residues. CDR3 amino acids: CSVRPGLHGTQNF. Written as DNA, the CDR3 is TGCAGTGTTAGGCCGGGACTCCACGGGACCCAGAACTTC.

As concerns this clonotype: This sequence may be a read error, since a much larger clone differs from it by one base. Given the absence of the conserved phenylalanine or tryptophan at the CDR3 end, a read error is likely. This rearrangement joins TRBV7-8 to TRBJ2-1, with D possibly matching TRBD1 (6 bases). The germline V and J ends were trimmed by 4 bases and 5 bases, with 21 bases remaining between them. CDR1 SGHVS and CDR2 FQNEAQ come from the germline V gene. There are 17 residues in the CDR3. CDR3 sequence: CASSSIAWTAGDNEQFS. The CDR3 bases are TGTGCCAGCAGCTCTATAGCCTGGACAGCTGGGGACAATGAGCAGTTCTCC.

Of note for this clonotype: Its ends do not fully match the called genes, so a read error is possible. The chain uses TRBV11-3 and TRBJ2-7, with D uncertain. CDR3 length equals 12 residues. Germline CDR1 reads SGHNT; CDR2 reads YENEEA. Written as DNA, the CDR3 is TGTGCCAGTAGCTTGTGGTTCGACGAGCAGCACTTC. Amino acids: CASSLWFDEQHF. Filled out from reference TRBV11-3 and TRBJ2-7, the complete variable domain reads EAGVVQSPRYKIIEKKQPVAFWCNPISGHNTLYWYLQNLGQGPELLIRYENEEAVDDSQLPKDRFSAERLKGVDSTLKIQPAELGDSAVYLCASSLWFDEQHFGPGTRLTVT.

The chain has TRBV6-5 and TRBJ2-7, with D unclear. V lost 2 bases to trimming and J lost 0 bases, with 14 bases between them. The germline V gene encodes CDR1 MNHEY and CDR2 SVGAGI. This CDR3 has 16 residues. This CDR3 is CASSYGSRLSSYEQYF. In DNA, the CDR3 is TGTGCCAGCAGTTACGGCAGCAGATTGAGCTCCTACGAGCAGTACTTC.

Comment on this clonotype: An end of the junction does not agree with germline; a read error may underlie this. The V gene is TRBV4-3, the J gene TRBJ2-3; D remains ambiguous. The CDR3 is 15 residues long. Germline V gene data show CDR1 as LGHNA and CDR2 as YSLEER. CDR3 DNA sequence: TGTGCCAGCAGCCCCGCCAGTTTTGTCACAGATACGCAGTATTTT. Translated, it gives CASSPASFVTDTQYF.

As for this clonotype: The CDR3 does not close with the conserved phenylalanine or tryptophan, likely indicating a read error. For the CDR3, the DNA is TGCAGTGCCTCCGCAGCGGGGACGGTCTACGAGCAGTACTCC. It is translated as CSASAAGTVYEQYS. The rearrangement uses TRBV20-1 and TRBJ2-7; 7 nucleotides line up with TRBD2. V shed 6 bases and J 3 bases; nucleotides not matched to a gene: 11. This CDR3 is 14 amino acids long. Germline values: CDR1 DFQATT, CDR2 SNEGSKA (reference sequence).

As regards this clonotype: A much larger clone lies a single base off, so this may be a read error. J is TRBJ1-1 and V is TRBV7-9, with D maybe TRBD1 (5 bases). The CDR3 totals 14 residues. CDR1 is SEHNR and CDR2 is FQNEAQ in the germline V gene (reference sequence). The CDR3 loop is CACSFGQGNTEAFF. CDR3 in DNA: TGTGCCTGCAGCTTTGGGCAGGGGAACACTGAAGCTTTCTTT.

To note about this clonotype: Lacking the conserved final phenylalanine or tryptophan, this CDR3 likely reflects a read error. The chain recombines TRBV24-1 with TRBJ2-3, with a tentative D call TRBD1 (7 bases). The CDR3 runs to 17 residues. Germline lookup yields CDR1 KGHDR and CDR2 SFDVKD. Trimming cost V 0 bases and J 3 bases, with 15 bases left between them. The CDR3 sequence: CATSDLQARGRTDTQYC. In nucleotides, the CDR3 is TGTGCCACCAGTGATTTGCAGGCCAGGGGGAGGACAGATACGCAGTATTGT.

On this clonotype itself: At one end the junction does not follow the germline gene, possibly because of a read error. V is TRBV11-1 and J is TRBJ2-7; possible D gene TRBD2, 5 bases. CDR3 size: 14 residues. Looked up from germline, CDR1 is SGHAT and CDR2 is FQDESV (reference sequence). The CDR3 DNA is TGTGCCAGCACCCTGAAGAGGGCTCTCCACCAGCAGTATTTC. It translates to CASTLKRALHQQYF.

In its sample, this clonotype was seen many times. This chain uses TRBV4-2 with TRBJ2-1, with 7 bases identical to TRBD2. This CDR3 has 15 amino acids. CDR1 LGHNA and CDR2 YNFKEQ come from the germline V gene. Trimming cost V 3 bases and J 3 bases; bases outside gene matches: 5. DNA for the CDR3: TGTGCCAGCAGCCACCTAGCGGATAACTACAATGAGCAGTTCTTC. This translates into CASSHLADNYNEQFF.

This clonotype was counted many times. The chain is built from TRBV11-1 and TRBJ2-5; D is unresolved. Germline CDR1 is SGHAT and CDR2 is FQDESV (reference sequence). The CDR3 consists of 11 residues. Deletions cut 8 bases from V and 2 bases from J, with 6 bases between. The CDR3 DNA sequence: TGTGCCAGCGGGGTTCAAGAGACCCAGTACTTC. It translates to CASGVQETQYF. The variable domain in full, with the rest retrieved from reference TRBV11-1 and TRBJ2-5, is EAEVAQSPRYKITEKSQAVAFWCDPISGHATLYWYRQILGQGPELLVQFQDESVVDDSQLPKDRFSAERLKGVDSTLKIQPAELGDSAMYLCASGVQETQYFGPGTRLLVL.

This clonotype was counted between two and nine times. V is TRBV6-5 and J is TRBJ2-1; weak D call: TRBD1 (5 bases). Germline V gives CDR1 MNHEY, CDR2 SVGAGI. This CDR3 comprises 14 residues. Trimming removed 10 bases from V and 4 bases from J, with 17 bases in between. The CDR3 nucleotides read TGTGCCAACACCCGGCGACAGACTTACAATGAGCAGTTCTTC. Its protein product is CANTRRQTYNEQFF.

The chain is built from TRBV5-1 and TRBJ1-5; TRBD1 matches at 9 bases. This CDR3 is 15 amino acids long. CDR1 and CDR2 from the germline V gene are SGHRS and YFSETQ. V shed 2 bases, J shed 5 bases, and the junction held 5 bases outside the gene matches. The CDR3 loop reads CASSLETGGDQPQHF. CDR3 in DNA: TGCGCCAGCAGCTTAGAGACAGGGGGAGATCAGCCCCAGCATTTT.

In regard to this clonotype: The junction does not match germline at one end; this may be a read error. In nucleotides, the CDR3 is TGTGACAGAAGCAGGGGCGAAAATCGGCCCCAGCATTTT. This encodes CDRSRGENRPQHF. The chain employs TRBV6-1 and TRBJ1-5; tentative D call: TRBD1 (6 bases). There are 13 residues in the CDR3. Looked up from germline, CDR1 is MNHNS and CDR2 is SASEGT.

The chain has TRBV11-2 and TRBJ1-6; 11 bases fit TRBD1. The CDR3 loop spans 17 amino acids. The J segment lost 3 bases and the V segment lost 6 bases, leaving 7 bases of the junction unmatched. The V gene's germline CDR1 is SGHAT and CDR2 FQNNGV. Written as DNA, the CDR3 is TGTGCCAGCAGACCGGGGACAGGGGGTGTCTATAATTCACCCCTCCACTTT. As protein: CASRPGTGGVYNSPLHF. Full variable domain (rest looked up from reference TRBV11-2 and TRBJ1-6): EAGVAQSPRYKIIEKRQSVAFWCNPISGHATLYWYQQILGQGPKLLIQFQNNGVVDDSQLPKDRFSAERLKGVDSTLKIQPAKLEDSAVYLCASRPGTGGVYNSPLHFGNGTRLTVT.

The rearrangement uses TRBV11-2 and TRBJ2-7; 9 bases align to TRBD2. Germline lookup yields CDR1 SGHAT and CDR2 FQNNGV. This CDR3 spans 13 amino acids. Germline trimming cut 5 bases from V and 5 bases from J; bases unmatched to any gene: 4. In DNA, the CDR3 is TGTGCCAGCAGCGCGGGCGGGAGGGACGAGCAGTACTTC. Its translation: CASSAGGRDEQYF.

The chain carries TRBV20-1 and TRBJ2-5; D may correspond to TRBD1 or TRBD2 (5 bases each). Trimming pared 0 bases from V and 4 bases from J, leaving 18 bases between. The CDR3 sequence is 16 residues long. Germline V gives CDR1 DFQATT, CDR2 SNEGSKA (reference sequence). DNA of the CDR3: TGCAGTGCTAGAGAGAGGGGAGTAGCTGAAGGAGAGACCCAGTACTTC. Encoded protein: CSARERGVAEGETQYF.

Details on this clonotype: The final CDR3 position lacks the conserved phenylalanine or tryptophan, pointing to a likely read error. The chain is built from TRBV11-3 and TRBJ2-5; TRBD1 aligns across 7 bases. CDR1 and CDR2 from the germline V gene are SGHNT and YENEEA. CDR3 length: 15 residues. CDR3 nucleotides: TGTGCCAACAGCTTAGATGAGGGGGCAAGAGAGACCCAGTACTTA. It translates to CANSLDEGARETQYL.

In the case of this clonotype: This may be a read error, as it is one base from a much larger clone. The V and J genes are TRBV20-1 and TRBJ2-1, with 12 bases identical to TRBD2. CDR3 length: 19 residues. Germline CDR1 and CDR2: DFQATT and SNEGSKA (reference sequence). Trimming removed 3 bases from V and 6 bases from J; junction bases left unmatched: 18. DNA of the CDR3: TGCAGTGCTAGGGACCGGGGCAGCTACGGACTAGCGGGAAGCAATGAGCAGTTCTTC. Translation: CSARDRGSYGLAGSNEQFF.

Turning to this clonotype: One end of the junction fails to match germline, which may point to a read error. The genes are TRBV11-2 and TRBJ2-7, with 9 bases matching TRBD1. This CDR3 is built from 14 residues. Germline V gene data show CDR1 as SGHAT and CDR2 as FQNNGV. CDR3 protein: CASSLDRGRKEQYF. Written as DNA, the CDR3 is TGTGCCAGCAGCCTGGACAGGGGCCGAAAGGAGCAATACTTC.

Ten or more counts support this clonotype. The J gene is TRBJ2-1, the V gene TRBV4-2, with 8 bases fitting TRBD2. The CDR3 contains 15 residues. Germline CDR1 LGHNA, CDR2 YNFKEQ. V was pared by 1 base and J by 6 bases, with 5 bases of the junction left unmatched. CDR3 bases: TGTGCCAGCAGCCAAGTCGACGGGGGGGCCAATGAGCAGTTCTTC. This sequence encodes CASSQVDGGANEQFF.

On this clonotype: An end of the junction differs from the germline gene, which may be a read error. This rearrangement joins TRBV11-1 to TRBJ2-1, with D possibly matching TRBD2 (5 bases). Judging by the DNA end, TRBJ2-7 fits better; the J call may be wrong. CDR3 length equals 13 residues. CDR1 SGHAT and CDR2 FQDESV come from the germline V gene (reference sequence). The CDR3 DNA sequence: TGTGCAAGCAGCCACGGGGAGAACTACGAGCAGTACTTC. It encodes CASSHGENYEQYF.

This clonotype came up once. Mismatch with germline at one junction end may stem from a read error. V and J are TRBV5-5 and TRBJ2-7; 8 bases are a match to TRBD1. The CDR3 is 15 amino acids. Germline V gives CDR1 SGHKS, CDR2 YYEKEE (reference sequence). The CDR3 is CASSLGGTGTHEQYF. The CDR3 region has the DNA TGTGCCAGTAGCTTGGGTGGGACAGGAACCCACGAGCAGTACTTC.